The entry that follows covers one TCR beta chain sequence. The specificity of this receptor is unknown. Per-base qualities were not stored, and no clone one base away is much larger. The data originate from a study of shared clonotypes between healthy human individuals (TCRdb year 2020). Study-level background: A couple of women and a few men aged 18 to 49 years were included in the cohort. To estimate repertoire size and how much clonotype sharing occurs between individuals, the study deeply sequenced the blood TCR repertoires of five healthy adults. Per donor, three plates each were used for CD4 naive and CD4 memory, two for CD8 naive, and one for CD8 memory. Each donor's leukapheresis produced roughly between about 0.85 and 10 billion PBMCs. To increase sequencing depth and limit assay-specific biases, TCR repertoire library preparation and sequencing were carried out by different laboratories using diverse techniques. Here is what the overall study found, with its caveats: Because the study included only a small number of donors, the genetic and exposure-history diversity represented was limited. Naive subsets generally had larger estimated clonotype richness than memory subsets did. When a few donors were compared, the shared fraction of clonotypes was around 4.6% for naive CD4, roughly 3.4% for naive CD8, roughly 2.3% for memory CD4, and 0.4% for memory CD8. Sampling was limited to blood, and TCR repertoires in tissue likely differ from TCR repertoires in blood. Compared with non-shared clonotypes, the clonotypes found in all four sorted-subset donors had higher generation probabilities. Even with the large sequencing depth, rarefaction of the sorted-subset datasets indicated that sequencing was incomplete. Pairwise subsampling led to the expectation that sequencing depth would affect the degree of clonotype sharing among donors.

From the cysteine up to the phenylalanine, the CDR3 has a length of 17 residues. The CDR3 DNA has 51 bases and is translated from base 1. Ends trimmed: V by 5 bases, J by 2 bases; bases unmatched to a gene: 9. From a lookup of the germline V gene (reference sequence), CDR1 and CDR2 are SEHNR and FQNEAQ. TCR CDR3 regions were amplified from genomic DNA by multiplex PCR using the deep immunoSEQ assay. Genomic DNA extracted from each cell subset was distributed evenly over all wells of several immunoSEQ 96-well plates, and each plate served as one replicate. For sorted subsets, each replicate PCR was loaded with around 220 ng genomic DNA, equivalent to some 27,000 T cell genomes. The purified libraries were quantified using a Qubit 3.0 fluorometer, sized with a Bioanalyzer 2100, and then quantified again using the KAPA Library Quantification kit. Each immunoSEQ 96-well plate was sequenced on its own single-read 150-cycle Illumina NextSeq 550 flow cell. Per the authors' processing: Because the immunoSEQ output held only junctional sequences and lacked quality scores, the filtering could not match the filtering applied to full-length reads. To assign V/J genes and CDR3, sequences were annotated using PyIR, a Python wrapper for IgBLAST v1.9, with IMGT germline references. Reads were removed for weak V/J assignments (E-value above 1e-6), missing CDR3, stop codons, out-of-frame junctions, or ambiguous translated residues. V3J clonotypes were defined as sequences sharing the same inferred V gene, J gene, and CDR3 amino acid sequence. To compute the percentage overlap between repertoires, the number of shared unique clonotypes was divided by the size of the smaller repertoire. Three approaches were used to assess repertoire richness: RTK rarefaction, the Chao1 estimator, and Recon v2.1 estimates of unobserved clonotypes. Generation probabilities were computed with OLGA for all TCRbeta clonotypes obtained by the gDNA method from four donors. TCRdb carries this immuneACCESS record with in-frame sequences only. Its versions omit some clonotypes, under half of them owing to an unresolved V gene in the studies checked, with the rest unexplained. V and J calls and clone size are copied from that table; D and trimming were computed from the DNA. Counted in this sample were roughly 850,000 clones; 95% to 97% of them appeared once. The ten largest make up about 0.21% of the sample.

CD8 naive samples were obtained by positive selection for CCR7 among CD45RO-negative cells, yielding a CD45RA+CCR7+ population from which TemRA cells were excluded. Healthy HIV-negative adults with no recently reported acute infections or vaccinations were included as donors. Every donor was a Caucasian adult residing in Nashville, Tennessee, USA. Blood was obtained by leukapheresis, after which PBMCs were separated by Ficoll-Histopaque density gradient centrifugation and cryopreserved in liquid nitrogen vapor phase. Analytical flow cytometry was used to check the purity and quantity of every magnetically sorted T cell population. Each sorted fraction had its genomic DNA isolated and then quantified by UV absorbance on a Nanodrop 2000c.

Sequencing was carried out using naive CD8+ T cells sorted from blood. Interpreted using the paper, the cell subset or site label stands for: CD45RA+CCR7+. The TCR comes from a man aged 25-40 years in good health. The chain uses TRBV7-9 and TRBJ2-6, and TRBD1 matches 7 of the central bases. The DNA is TGTGCCAGCAGCCTTCCCCAGGGGGTCACTGGGGCCAACGTCCTGACTTTC. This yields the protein CASSLPQGVTGANVLTF.